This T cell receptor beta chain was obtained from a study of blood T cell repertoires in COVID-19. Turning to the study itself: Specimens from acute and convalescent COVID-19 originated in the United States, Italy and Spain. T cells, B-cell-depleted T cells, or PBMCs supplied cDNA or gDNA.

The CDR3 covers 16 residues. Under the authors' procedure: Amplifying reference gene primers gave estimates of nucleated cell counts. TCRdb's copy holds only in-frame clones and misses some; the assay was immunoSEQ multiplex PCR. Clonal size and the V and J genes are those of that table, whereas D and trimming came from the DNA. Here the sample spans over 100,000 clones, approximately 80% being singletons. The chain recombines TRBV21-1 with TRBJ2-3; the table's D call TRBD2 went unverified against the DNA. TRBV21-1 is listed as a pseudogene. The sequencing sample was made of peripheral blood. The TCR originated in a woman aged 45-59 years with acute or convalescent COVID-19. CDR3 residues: CASSKVSRLRYATQYF. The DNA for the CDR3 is TGTGCCAGCAGCAAAGTGTCGAGACTCCGTTATGCTACGCAGTATTTT.